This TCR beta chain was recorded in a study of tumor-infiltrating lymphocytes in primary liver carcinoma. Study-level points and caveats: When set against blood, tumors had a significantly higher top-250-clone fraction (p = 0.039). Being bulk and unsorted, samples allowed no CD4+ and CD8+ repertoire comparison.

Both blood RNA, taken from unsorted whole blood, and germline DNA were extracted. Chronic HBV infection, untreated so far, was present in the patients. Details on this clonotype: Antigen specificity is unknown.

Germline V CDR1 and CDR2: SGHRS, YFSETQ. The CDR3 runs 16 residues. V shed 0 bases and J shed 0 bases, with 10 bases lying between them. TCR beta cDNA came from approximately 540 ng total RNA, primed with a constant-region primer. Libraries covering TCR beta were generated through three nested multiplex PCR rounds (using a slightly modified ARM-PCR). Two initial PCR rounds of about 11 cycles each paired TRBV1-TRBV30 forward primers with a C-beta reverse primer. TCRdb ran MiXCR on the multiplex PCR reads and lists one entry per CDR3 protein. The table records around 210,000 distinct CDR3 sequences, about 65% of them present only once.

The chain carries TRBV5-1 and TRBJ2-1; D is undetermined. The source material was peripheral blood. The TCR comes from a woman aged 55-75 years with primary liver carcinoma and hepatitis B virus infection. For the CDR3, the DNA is TGCGCCAGCAGCTTGGCCGTTACCAGCTCCTACAATGAGCAGTTCTTC. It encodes CASSLAVTSSYNEQFF.